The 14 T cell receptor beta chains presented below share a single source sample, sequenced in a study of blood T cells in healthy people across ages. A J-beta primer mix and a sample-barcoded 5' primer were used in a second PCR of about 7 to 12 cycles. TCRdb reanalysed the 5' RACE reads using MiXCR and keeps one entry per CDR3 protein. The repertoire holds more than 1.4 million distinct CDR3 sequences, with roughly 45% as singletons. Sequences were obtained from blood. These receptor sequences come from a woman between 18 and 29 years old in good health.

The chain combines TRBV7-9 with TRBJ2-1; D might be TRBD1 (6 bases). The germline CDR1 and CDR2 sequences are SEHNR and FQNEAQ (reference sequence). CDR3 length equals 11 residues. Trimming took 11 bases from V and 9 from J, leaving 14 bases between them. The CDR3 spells CAGTRGTEQFF. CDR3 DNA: TGTGCCGGCACCAGGGGAACTGAGCAGTTCTTC.

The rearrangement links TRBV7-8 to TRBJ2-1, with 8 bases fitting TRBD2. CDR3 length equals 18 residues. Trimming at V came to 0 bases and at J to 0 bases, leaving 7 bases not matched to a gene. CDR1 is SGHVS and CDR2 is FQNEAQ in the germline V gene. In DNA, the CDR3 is TGTGCCAGCAGCTTAGCCCCCCGACTAGCGCACTCCTACAATGAGCAGTTCTTC. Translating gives CASSLAPRLAHSYNEQFF. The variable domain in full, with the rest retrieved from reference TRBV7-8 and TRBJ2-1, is GAGVSQSPRYKVAKRGQDVALRCDPISGHVSLFWYQQALGQGPEFLTYFQNEAQLDKSGLPSDRFFAERPEGSVSTLKIQRTQQEDSAVYLCASSLAPRLAHSYNEQFFGPGTRLTVL.

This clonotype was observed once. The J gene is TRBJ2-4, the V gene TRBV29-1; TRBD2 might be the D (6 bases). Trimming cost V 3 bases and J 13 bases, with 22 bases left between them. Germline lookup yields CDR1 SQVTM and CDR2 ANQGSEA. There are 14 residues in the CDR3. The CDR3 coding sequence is TGCAGCGTTGATGTGCAGGGCTCCCTTCGGGAGCAGTACTTC. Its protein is CSVDVQGSLREQYF.

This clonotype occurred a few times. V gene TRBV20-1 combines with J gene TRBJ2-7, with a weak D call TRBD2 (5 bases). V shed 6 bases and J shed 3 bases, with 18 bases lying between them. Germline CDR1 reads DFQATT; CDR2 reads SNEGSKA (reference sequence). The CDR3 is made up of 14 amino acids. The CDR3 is CSAWATGNNYEQYF. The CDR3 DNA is TGCAGTGCCTGGGCTACCGGGAACAACTACGAGCAGTACTTC.

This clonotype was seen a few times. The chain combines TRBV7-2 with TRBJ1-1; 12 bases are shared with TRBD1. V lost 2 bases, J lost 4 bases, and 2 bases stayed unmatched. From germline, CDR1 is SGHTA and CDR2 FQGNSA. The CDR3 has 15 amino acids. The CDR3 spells CASSLQGQGATEAFF. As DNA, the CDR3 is TGTGCCAGCAGCTTACAGGGACAGGGGGCCACTGAAGCTTTCTTT.

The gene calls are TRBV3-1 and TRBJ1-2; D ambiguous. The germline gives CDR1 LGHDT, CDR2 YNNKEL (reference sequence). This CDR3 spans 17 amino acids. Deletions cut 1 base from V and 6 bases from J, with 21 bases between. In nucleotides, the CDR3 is TGTGCCAGCAGCCAAGTCACAAACTCAGGCGCCGGAGATGGCTACACCTTC. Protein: CASSQVTNSGAGDGYTF. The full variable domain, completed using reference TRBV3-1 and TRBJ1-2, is DTAVSQTPKYLVTQMGNDKSIKCEQNLGHDTMYWYKQDSKKFLKIMFSYNNKELIINETVPNRFSPKSPDKAHLNLHINSLELGDSAVYFCASSQVTNSGAGDGYTFGSGTRLTVV.

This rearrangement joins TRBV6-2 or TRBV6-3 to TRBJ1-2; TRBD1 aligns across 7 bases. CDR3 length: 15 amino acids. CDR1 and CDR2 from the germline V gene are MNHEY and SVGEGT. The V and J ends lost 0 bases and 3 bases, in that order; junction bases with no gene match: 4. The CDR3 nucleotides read TGTGCCAGCAGTTACTCAGGGGGCGCCCACTATGGCTACACCTTC. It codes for CASSYSGGAHYGYTF.

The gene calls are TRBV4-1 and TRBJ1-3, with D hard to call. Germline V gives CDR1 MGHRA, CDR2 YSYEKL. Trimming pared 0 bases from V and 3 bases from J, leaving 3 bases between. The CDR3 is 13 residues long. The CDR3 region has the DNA TGCGCCAGCAGCCAAGATCATGGAAACACCATATATTTT. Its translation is CASSQDHGNTIYF.

This CDR3 reads CASSQMAGPYEQYF. The CDR3 coding sequence is TGTGCCAGCAGTCAAATGGCGGGACCCTACGAGCAGTACTTC. V and J are TRBV4-2 and TRBJ2-4; D may be TRBD2 (6 bases). TRBJ2-7 matches the DNA end more closely, so the J call is doubtful. The CDR3 is 14 residues long. Germline CDR1 and CDR2: LGHNA and YNFKEQ.

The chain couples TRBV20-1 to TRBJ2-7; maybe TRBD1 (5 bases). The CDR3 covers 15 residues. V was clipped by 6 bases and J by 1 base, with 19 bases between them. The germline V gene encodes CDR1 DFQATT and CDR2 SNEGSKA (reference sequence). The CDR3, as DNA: TGCAGTGCCCCCCGAACCCCAGGGTCGTCCTACGAGCAGTACTTC. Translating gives CSAPRTPGSSYEQYF.

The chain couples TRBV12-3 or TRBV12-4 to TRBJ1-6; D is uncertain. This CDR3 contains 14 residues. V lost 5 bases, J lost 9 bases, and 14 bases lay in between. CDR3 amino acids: CASSGLAGGSPLHF. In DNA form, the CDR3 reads TGTGCCAGCAGTGGACTCGCGGGAGGTTCACCCCTCCACTTT.

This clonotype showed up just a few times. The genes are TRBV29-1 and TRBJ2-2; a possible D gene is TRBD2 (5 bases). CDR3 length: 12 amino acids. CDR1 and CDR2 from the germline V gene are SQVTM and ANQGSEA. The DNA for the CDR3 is TGCTGCGGGCGGAAGAACACCGGGGAGCTGTTTTTT. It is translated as CCGRKNTGELFF.

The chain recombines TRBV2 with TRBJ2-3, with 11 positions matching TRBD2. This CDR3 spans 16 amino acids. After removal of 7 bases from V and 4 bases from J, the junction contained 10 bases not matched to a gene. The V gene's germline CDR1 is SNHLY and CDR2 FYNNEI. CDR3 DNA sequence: TGTGCCAGCAATTTCCTAGCGGGAGGAATGGCAGATACGCAGTATTTT. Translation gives CASNFLAGGMADTQYF. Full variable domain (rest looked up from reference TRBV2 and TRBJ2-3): EPEVTQTPSHQVTQMGQEVILRCVPISNHLYFYWYRQILGQKVEFLVSFYNNEISEKSEIFDDQFSVERPDGSNFTLKIRSTKLEDSAMYFCASNFLAGGMADTQYFGPGTRLTVL.

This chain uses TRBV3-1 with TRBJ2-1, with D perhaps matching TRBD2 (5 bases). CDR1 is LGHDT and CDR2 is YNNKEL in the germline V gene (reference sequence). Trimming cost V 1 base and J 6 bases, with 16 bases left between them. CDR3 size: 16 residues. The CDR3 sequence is CASSQAPSGPGNEQFF. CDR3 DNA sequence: TGTGCCAGCAGCCAAGCCCCCAGCGGACCGGGCAATGAGCAGTTCTTC.